What follows describes a single T cell receptor beta chain. No cognate antigen has been identified for it. Base qualities are not at hand, and no much larger clone is one base apart. Using immunoSEQ, frozen genomic DNA was subjected to high-throughput TCRbeta CDR3 sequencing, a process that included PCR amplification, mapping, bias correction and internal controls. For the original study's pipeline: Productive rearrangements were kept, and unique TCRbeta sequences were defined by CDR3 nucleotide sequence plus V and J gene. For a sequence to be called donor-reactive, it needed a frequency of at least 0.01% and at least 5-fold expansion in CFSE-low cells compared with unstimulated pre-transplant cells. To ensure at least 90% detection power, minimum frequency thresholds were set for each subject based on that subject's lowest-template unstimulated sample. Jensen-Shannon divergence between the top 1000 TCRbeta sequences post-transplant and pre-transplant was used to measure repertoire turnover. Two-sided Fisher's exact tests were used to test for changes in the detection of donor-reactive sequences. TCRdb's version of the immuneACCESS table is confined to in-frame rearrangements and falls short of the full clone set. An unresolved V gene accounts for under half of the shortfall where checked; the remainder is of unknown origin. The V and J calls and clone size come from that table; D and trimming were worked out from the DNA. The sample table records 99,000 or so clones; 75% to 85% of these occur just once. 0.8% to 1% of the sample comes from the top ten.

The sample's time point label, decoded: pre-transplant. Thawed unstimulated PBMCs were stained for CD3, CD4 and CD8 and FACS-sorted into CD3+CD4+ and CD3+CD8+ populations. Randomization to immunosuppression withdrawal applied to every one of the 8 studied subjects. The Qiagen DNeasy Blood and Tissue Kit was used for isolation of genomic DNA. These data come from a study of T cell clones after liver transplantation (dated by TCRdb to the late 2010s). Context from the whole study: ITN030ST, the source of the samples, was a randomized trial that attempted immunosuppression withdrawal within 2 years of liver transplantation. Tolerance was defined as complete withdrawal of immunosuppression for at least one year without a rise in liver enzymes beyond twice the upper limit of normal. Third party-reactive TCRbeta sequences were also identified from pre-transplant MLRs to serve as an antigen-independent comparator for donor-reactive sequences. Three of the eight recipients were HCV-positive; the others were transplanted for non-autoimmune, non-viral indications. The study cohort included 8 liver transplant recipients, of whom 3 were classified as tolerant and 5 as non-tolerant. Donor-reactive T cell clones were identified by TCRbeta sequencing after a pre-transplant mixed lymphocyte reaction and then tracked in post-transplant blood. Blood samples were collected pre-transplant, pre-randomization before withdrawal, and post-randomization after either complete withdrawal or failed withdrawal. The subjects received no induction therapy and were kept on standard immunosuppression until randomization at 12-24 months post-transplant. Beyond this particular receptor, the publication reports: When repertoire turnover was taken into account, detection of donor-reactive sequences was significantly reduced in 7 of 8 subjects for CD4 and in 8 of 8 subjects for CD8. Because no allograft tissue specimens were available, donor-reactive T cells may have migrated into the graft instead of being deleted. A greater decline was seen for donor-reactive sequences than for third party-reactive sequences, suggesting partial antigen-specific deletion unrelated to withdrawal success. Circulating donor-reactive CD4 TCRbeta sequences fell significantly post-transplant in most of the 8 subjects, irrespective of tolerance or HCV status. In two subjects, low numbers of available donor cells limited the measurable donor-reactive repertoire. Because of small, heterogeneous patient numbers and non-standardized post-transplant time points, the conclusions were only preliminary.

The germline V gene (reference sequence) sets CDR1 to SGHNT and CDR2 to YYREEE. The CDR3, from cysteine to phenylalanine, totals 16 residues. Left in the record is the CDR3 DNA by itself, 48 bases read in frame from the first base. V is cut back by 4 bases and J by 5 bases, with 7 bases in the junction unmatched. This receptor chain uses TRBV5-4 and TRBJ2-1, with 12 middle bases fitting TRBD2. The sequences come from CD4+ T cells from blood, collected before liver transplant. This clonotype originated in a human donor who received a liver transplant. The CDR3 here reads CASSTGLAGTNNEQFF. The nucleotide sequence is given as TGTGCCAGCAGCACTGGACTAGCGGGGACGAACAATGAGCAGTTCTTC.